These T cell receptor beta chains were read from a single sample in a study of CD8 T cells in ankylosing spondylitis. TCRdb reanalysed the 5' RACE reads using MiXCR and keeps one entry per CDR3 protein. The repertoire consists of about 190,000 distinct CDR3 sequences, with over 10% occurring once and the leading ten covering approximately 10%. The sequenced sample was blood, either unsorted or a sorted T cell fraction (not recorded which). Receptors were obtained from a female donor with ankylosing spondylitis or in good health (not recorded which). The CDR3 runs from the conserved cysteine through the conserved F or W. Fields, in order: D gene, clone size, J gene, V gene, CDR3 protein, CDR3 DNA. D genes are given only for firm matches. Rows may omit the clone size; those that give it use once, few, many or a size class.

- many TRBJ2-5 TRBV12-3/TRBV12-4 CASSLASGRTQYF TGTGCCAGCAGTTTAGCCTCAGGGCGGACCCAGTACTTC
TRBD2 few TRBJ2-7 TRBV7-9 CASSLGTTSLYEQYF TGTGCCAGCAGCCTCGGGACTACTTCCCTGTACGAGCAGTACTTC
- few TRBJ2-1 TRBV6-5 CASSYLPSSVYNEQFF TGTGCCAGCAGTTACTTGCCATCTAGCGTCTACAATGAGCAGTTCTTC
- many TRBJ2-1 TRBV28 CASSLQQLEQFF TGTGCCAGCAGTTTACAACAGTTAGAGCAGTTCTTC
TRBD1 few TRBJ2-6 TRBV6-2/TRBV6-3 CATSALGTGSSSGANVLTF TGTGCCACCAGTGCTCTCGGGACAGGGTCTTCTTCTGGGGCCAACGTCCTGACTTTC
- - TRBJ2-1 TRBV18 CASSLKQGNEQFF TGTGCCAGCTCACTTAAGCAGGGGAATGAGCAGTTCTTC
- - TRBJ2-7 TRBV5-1 CASSQLEKPYEQYF TGCGCCAGCAGCCAGTTGGAGAAACCCTACGAGCAGTACTTC
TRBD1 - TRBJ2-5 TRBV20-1 CSAGQGAETQYF TGCAGTGCTGGACAGGGGGCAGAGACCCAGTACTTC
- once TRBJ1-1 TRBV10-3 CAISEQGRNTEAFF TGTGCCATCAGTGAGCAGGGGAGAAACACTGAAGCTTTCTTT
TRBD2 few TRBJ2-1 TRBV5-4 CASSWPGGHEQFF TGTGCCAGCAGCTGGCCGGGAGGTCATGAGCAGTTCTTC
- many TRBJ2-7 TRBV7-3 CASSPGILTYEQYF TGTGCCAGCAGCCCAGGAATCCTTACCTACGAGCAGTACTTC
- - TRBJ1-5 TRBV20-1 CSASRGEFNQPQHF TGCAGTGCTAGTAGAGGGGAATTCAATCAGCCCCAGCATTTT
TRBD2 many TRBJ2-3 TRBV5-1 CASSLTSVSPDTQYF TGCGCCAGCAGCTTGACTAGCGTTAGCCCAGATACGCAGTATTTT
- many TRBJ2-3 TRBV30 CAWNGAGWADTQYF TGTGCCTGGAACGGGGCCGGATGGGCAGATACGCAGTATTTT
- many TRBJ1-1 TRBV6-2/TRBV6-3 CASSQTEEAMNTEAFF TGTGCCAGCAGTCAAACGGAAGAAGCAATGAACACTGAAGCTTTCTTT
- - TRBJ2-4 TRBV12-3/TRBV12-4 CASSTRNLNIQYF TGTGCCAGCAGCACGAGGAACCTAAACATTCAGTACTTC
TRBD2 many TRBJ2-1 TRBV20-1 CSASPWEGSYNEQFF TGCAGTGCTAGTCCATGGGAGGGCTCCTACAATGAGCAGTTCTTC
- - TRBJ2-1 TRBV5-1 CASSLAIQAPYNEQFF TGCGCCAGCAGCTTGGCGATTCAGGCCCCCTACAATGAGCAGTTCTTC
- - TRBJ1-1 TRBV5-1 CASSLASGGRAFF TGCGCCAGCAGCTTGGCCAGTGGAGGACGGGCTTTCTTT
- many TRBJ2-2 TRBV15 CATSRVQVGNTGELFF TGTGCCACCAGCAGAGTGCAGGTTGGAAACACCGGGGAGCTGTTTTTT
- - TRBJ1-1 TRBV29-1 CSVKLGQSTEAFF TGCAGCGTGAAGCTAGGACAGTCAACTGAAGCTTTCTTT
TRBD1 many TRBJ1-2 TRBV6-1 CASSKGGTGYTNYGYTF TGTGCCAGCAGCAAGGGTGGGACAGGGTACACTAACTATGGCTACACCTTC
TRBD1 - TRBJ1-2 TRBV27 CASSWGTGVGYGYTF TGTGCCAGCAGTTGGGGGACAGGGGTGGGCTATGGCTACACCTTC
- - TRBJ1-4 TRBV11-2 CASSSRQVATNEKLFF TGTGCCAGCAGCTCGAGACAGGTCGCAACTAATGAAAAACTGTTTTTT
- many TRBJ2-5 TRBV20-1 CSAREWGARTQYF TGCAGTGCTAGAGAGTGGGGGGCACGGACCCAGTACTTC
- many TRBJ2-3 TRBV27 CASSFRGLTDTQYF TGTGCCAGCTCCTTCCGGGGGCTCACAGATACGCAGTATTTT
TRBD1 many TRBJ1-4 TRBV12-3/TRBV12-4 CASSPDRGSNEKLFF TGTGCCAGCAGTCCCGACAGGGGCTCCAATGAAAAACTGTTTTTT
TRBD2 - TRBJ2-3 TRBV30 CAWSGLAGRADTQYF TGTGCCTGGAGCGGACTAGCGGGAAGGGCAGATACGCAGTATTTT
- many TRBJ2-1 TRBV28 CASSLSTGNNEQFF TGTGCCAGCAGTTTATCGACCGGAAACAATGAGCAGTTCTTC
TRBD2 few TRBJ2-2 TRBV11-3 CASSHGRQFTGELFF TGTGCCAGCAGCCACGGGAGGCAGTTCACCGGGGAGCTGTTTTTT
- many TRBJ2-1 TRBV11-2 CASSLGAAPPHTEQFF TGTGCCAGCAGCTTAGGAGCAGCCCCCCCTCACACTGAGCAGTTCTTC
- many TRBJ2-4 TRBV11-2 CASSLSFALAKNIQYF TGTGCCAGCAGCTTATCGTTCGCCCTAGCCAAAAACATTCAGTACTTC
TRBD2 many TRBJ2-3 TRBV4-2 CASSQDSSGADTQYF TGTGCCAGCAGCCAAGATTCCAGCGGGGCAGATACGCAGTATTTT
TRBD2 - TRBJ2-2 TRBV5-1 CASSPGLAVNTGELFF TGCGCCAGCAGCCCAGGACTAGCGGTGAACACCGGGGAGCTGTTTTTT
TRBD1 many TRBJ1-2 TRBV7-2 CASGTGQRGGYTF TGTGCCAGCGGGACGGGACAGAGGGGCGGCTACACCTTC
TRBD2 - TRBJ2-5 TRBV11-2 CASSFLAGSRETQYF TGTGCCAGCAGCTTTTTAGCGGGATCTCGGGAGACCCAGTACTTC
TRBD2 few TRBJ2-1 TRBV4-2 CASSHRPSPLAGAYNEQFF TGTGCCAGCAGCCACAGGCCATCACCACTAGCGGGGGCCTACAATGAGCAGTTCTTC
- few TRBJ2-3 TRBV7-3 CASSFTGASTDTQYF TGTGCCAGCAGCTTTACAGGAGCGAGCACAGATACGCAGTATTTT
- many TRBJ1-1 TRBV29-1 CSVHTQGNTEAFF TGCAGCGTCCACACCCAGGGTAACACTGAAGCTTTCTTT
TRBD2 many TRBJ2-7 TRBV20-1 CSARELAGGLYEQYF TGCAGTGCTAGAGAACTAGCGGGCGGACTCTACGAGCAGTACTTC
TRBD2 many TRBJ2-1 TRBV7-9 CASSPAGLGYEQFF TGTGCCAGCAGCCCAGCGGGACTAGGATATGAGCAGTTCTTC
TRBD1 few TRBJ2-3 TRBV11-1 CASSSGQGVVGYTDTQYF TGTGCCAGCAGCTCCGGACAGGGGGTAGTTGGTTACACAGATACGCAGTATTTT
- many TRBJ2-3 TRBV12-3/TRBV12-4 CASTLFSTDTQYF TGTGCCAGCACTCTTTTTAGCACAGATACGCAGTATTTT
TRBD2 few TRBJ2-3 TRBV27 CASRSGSGRTDTQYF TGTGCCAGCAGGTCAGGTAGCGGGAGAACAGATACGCAGTATTTT
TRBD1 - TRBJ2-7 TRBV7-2 CASSKRGREQYF TGTGCCAGCAGCAAAAGGGGGCGCGAGCAGTACTTC
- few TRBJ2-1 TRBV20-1 CSASGFNNEQFF TGCAGTGCTAGCGGGTTCAACAATGAGCAGTTCTTC
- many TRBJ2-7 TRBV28 CASSFPSQLYEQYF TGTGCCAGCAGTTTCCCTAGCCAGCTCTACGAGCAGTACTTC
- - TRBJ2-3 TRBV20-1 CCARVVDSRMRTDTQYF TGCTGCGCTAGAGTTGTTGACTCACGCATGAGAACAGATACGCAGTATTTT
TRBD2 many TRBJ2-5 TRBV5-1 CASSLLQREGKTQYF TGCGCCAGCAGCTTGTTGCAGCGGGAGGGAAAGACCCAGTACTTC
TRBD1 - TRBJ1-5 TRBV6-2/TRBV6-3 CATKAGTGTYSNQPQHF TGTGCCACAAAAGCCGGGACAGGGACCTATAGCAATCAGCCCCAGCATTTT
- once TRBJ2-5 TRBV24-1 CATGSGDHETQYF TGTGCCACCGGCTCAGGGGACCACGAGACCCAGTACTTC
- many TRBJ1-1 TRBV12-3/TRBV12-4 CASSQREGTEAFF TGTGCCAGCAGCCAACGGGAGGGGACTGAAGCTTTCTTT
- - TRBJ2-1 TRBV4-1 CASSQETGPYNEQFF TGCGCCAGCAGCCAAGAGACGGGGCCGTACAACGAGCAGTTCTTC
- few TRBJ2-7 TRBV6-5 CASSSPWAGSYEQYF TGTGCCAGCAGTTCCCCTTGGGCGGGGTCCTACGAGCAGTACTTC
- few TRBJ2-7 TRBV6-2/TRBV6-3 CASSYTSRVYF TGTGCCAGCAGTTACACTTCAAGGGTGTACTTC
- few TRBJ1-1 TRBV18 CASSREYEAFF TGTGCCAGCTCACGGGAGTATGAAGCTTTCTTT
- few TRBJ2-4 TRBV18 CASSPGTLAKNIQYF TGTGCCAGCTCACCGGGAACCCTAGCCAAAAACATTCAGTACTTC
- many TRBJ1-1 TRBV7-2 CASRLQEYTEAFF TGTGCCAGCAGGTTACAGGAGTACACTGAAGCTTTCTTT
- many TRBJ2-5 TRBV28 CASSLSNVHQETQYF TGTGCCAGCAGTTTATCCAACGTTCACCAAGAGACCCAGTACTTC
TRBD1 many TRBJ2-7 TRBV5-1 CASRTGDSYEQYF TGCGCCAGCCGGACAGGAGATTCCTACGAGCAGTACTTC